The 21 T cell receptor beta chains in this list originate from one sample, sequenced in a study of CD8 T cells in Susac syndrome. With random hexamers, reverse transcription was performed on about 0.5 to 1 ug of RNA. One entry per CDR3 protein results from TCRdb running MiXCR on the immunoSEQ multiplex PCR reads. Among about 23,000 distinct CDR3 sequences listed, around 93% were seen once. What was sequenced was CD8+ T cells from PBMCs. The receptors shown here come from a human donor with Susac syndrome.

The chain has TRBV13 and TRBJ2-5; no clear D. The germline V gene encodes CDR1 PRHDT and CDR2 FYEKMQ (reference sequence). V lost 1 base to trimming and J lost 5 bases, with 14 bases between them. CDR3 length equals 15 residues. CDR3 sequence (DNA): TGTGCCAGCAGCTTAGCTGACACCACAAGGGAGACCCAGTACTTC. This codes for CASSLADTTRETQYF.

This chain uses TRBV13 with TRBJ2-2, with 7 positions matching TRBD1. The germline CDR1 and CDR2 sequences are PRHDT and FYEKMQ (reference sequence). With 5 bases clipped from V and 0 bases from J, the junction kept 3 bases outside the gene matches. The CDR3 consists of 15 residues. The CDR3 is CASSHDRANTGELFF. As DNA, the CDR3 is TGTGCCAGCAGCCACGACAGGGCGAACACCGGGGAGCTGTTTTTT.

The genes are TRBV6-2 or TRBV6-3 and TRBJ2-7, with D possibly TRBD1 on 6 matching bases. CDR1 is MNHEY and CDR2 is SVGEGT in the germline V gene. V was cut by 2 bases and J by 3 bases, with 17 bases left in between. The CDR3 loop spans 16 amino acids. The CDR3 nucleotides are TGTGCCAGCAGTTACAGGTTAGGACAGTCCATCTACGAGCAGTACTTC. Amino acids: CASSYRLGQSIYEQYF.

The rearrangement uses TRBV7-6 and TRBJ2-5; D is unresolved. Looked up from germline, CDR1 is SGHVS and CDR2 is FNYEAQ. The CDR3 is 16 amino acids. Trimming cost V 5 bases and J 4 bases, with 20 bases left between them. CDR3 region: CASSIRARSLGETQYF. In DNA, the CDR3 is TGTGCCAGCAGCATTCGAGCAAGAAGTTTGGGAGAGACCCAGTACTTC.

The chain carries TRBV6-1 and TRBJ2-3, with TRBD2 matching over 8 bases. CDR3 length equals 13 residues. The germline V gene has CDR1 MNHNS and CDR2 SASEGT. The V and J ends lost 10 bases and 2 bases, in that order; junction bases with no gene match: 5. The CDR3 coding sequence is TGTGCCACCCGGGAGGGTAACACAGATACGCAGTATTTT. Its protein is CATREGNTDTQYF.

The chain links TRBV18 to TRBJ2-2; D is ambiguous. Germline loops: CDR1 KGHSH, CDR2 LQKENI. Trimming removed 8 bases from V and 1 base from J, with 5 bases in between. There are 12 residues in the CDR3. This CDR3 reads CASTRNTGELFF. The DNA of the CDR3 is TGTGCCAGCACCAGGAACACCGGGGAGCTGTTTTTT.

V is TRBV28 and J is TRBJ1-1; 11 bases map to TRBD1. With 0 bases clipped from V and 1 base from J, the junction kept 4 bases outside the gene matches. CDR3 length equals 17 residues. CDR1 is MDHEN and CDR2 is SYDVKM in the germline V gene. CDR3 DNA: TGTGCCAGCAGTTTATGGGGACAGGGGGAGAGGAACACTGAAGCTTTCTTT. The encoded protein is CASSLWGQGERNTEAFF.

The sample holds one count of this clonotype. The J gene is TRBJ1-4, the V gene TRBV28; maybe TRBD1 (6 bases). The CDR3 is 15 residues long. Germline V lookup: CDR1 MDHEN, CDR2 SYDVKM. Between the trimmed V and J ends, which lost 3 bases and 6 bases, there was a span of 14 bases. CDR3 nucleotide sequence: TGTGCCAGCAGTTTTCTGGGGGGCTCAGATGAAAAACTGTTTTTT. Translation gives CASSFLGGSDEKLFF.

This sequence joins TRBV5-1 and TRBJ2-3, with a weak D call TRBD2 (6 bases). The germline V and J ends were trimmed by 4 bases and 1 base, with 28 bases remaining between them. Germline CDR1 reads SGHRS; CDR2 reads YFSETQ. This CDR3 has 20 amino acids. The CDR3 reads CASSPGEGGGPPRGTDTQYF. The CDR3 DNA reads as TGCGCCAGCAGCCCGGGAGAAGGTGGGGGTCCCCCCCGAGGCACAGATACGCAGTATTTT.

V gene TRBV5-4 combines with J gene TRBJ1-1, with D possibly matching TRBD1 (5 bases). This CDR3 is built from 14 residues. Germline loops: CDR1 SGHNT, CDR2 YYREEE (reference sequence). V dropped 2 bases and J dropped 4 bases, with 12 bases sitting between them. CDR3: CASSLFQGITEAFF. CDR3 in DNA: TGTGCCAGCAGCTTATTTCAGGGAATCACTGAAGCTTTCTTT.

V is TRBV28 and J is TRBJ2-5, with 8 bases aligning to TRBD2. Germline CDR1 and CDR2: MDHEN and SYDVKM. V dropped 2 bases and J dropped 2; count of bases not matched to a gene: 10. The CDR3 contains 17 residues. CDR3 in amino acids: CASSLIFGRVDQETQYF. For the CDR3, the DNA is TGTGCCAGCAGTTTAATCTTCGGGAGGGTGGATCAAGAGACCCAGTACTTC.

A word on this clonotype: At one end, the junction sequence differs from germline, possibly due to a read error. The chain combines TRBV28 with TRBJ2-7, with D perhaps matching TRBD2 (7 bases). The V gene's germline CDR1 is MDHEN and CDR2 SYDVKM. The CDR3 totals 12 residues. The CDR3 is CASSLGGVPGDF. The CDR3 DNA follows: TGTGCCAGCAGTCTAGGGGGGGTCCCAGGGGACTTC.

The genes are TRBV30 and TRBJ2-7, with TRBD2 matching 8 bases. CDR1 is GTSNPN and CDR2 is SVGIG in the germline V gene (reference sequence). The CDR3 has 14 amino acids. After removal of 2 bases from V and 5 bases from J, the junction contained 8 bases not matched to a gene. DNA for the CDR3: TGTGCCTGGAGTCCGGGGGGGGGCGTGGACGAGCAGTACTTC. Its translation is CAWSPGGGVDEQYF.

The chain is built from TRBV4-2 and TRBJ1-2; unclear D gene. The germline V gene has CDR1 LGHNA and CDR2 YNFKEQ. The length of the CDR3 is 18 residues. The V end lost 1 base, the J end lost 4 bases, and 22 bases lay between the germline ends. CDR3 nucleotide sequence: TGTGCCAGCAGCCAAGCGGATGCGGCAGGCATCACCTTCTATGGCTACACCTTC. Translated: CASSQADAAGITFYGYTF.

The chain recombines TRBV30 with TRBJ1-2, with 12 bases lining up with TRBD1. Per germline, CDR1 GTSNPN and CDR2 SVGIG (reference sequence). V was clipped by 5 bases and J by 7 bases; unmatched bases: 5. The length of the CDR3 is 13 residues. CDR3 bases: TGTGCCTGGGGCCCGGGACAGGGGGCTGGCTACACCTTC. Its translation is CAWGPGQGAGYTF.

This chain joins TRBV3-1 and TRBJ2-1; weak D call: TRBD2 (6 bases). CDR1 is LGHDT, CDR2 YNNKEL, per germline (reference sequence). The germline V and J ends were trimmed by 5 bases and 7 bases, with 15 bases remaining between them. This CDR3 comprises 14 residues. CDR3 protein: CASSKVGTGNEQFF. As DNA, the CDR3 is TGTGCCAGCAGCAAAGTAGGGACTGGGAATGAGCAGTTCTTC.

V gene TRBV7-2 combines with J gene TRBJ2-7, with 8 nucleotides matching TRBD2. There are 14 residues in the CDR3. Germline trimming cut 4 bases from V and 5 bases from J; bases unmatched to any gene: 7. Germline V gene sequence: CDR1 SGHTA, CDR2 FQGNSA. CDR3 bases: TGTGCCAGCAGCTCGGGCTCCGGGGGGGACGAGCAGTACTTC. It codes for CASSSGSGGDEQYF.

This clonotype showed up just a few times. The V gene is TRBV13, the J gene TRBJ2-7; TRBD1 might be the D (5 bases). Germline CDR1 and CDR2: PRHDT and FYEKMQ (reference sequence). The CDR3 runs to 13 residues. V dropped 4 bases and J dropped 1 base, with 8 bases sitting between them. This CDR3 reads CASSSTASYEQYF. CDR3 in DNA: TGTGCCAGCAGCTCGACAGCGTCCTACGAGCAGTACTTC.

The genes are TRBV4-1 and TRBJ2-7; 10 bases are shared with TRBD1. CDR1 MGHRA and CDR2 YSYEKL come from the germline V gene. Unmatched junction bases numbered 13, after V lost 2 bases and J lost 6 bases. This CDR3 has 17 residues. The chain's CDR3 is CASSQRGQGQGTTEQYF. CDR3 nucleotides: TGCGCCAGCAGCCAAAGAGGCCAGGGACAGGGGACGACCGAGCAGTACTTC.

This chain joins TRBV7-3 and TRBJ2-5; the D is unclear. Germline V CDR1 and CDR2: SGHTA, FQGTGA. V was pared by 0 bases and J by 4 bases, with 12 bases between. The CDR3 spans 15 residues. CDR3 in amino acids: CASSLTGVLGETQYF. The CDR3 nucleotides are TGTGCCAGCAGCTTAACGGGTGTCTTGGGAGAGACCCAGTACTTC.

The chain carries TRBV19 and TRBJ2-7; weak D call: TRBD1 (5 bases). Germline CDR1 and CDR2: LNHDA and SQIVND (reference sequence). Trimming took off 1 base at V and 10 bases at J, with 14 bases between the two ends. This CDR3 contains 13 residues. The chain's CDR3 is CASSIGPGSEQYF. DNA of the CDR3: TGTGCCAGTAGTATAGGTCCAGGGTCGGAACAGTACTTC. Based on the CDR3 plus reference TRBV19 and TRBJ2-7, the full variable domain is DGGITQSPKYLFRKEGQNVTLSCEQNLNHDAMYWYRQDPGQGLRLIYYSQIVNDFQKGDIAEGYSVSREKKESFPLTVTSAQKNPTAFYLCASSIGPGSEQYFGPGTRLTVT.